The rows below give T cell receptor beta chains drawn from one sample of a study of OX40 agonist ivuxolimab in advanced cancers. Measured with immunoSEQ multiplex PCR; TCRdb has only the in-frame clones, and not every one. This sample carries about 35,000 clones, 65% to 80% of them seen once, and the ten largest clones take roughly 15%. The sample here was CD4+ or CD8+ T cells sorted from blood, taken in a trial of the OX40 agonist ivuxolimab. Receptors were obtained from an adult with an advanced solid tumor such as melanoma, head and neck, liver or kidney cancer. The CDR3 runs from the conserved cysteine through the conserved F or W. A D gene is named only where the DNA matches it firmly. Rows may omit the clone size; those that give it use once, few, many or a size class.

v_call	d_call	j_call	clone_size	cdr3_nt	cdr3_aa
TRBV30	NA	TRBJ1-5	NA	TGTGCCTGGAGTGTCGATGGGGGGGGCGATCAGCCCCAGCATTTT	CAWSVDGGGDQPQHF
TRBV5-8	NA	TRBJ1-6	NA	TGTGCCAGCAGCGGGTGGGTCAATTCACCCCTCCACTTT	CASSGWVNSPLHF
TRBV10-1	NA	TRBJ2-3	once	TGCGCCAGCAGCCCCGGGACTTCTTCAGATACGCAGTATTTT	CASSPGTSSDTQYF
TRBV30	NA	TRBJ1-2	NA	TGTGCCTGGAGTGTCTCAGCCTATGGCTACACCTTC	CAWSVSAYGYTF
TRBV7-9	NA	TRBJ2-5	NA	TGTGCCAGCAGCCTCAAAGAGACCCAGTACTTC	CASSLKETQYF
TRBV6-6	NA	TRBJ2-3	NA	TGTGCCAGCAGTTATGGGTCCCGGGTTCGCACAGATACGCAGTATTTT	CASSYGSRVRTDTQYF
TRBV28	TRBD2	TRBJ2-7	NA	TGTGCCAGCAATGCCGGGACTAGCGGGAGAGGGCAGTACTTC	CASNAGTSGRGQYF
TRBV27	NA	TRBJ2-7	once	TGTGCCAGCAGTTTAAGGGACGCACCATCCTACGAGCAGTACTTC	CASSLRDAPSYEQYF
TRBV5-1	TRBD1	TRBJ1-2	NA	TGCGCCAGCAGCGTAGGGGGCGCGATCTATGGCTACACCTTC	CASSVGGAIYGYTF
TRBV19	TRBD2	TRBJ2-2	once	TGTGCCAGTAGCGGGGGGACGAACACCGGGGAGCTGTTTTTT	CASSGGTNTGELFF
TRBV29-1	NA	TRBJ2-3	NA	TGCAGCGTTGTCTCTGGGCCAGATACGCAGTATTTT	CSVVSGPDTQYF
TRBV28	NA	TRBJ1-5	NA	TGTGCCAGCAGTTTTGACGGAGTGTATAGCAATCAGCCCCAGCATTTT	CASSFDGVYSNQPQHF
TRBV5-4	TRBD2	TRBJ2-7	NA	TGTGCCAGCAGCGATGGGACTAGCGGATTCTACGAGCAGTACTTC	CASSDGTSGFYEQYF
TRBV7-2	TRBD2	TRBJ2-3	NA	TGTGCCAGCAGCCCAGAACTAGCGGGAGTCGGCACAGATACGCAGTATTTT	CASSPELAGVGTDTQYF
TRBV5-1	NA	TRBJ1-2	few	TGCGCCAGCAGCCCCCAACCGGGGAACTATGGCTACACCTTC	CASSPQPGNYGYTF
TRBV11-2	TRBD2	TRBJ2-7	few	TGTGCCAGCAGCTTGGCTAGCGGGAGTGGATACGAGCAGTACTTC	CASSLASGSGYEQYF
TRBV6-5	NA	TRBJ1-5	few	TGTGCCAGCAGACCTACGACGGATCAGCCCCAGCATTTT	CASRPTTDQPQHF
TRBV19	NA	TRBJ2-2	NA	TGTGCCAGTAGCCGACAACCTCCAAGCACCGGGGAGCTGTTTTTT	CASSRQPPSTGELFF
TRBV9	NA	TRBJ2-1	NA	TGTGCCAGCAGCGTACGGGGAGGACAGTTCGGGTCCTACAATGAGCAGTTCTTC	CASSVRGGQFGSYNEQFF
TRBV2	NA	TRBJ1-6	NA	TGTGCCAGCAGCGCCAAAGTGGGGGGGACACCCCTCCACTTT	CASSAKVGGTPLHF
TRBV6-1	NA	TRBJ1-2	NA	TGTGCCAGCAGTGACCGGCAGGGTCTCGTCGGGGGCTACACCTTC	CASSDRQGLVGGYTF
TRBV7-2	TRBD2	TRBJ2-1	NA	TGTGCCAGCAGCGGACCGACTAGCGGGGCGGGCGGCTACAATGAGCAGTTCTTC	CASSGPTSGAGGYNEQFF
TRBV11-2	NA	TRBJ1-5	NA	TGTGCCAGCAGCTTAACCGGCGGGAGCAATCAGCCCCAGCATTTT	CASSLTGGSNQPQHF
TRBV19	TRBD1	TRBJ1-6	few	TGTGCCAGTACGACAGGGCCCTATTCACCCCTCCACTTT	CASTTGPYSPLHF
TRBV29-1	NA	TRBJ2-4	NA	TGCAGCGTTGAAAGCCCGGCGAACATTCAGTACTTC	CSVESPANIQYF
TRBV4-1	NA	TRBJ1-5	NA	TGCGCCAGCAGCCAAGAGGGGTCCGGGAACAATCAGCCCCAGCATTTT	CASSQEGSGNNQPQHF
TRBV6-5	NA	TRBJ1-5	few	TGTGCCAGCGCAAAAACAGGCGATCAGCCCCAGCATTTT	CASAKTGDQPQHF
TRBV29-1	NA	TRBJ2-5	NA	TGCAGCGTTGATCAAGAGACCCAGTACTTC	CSVDQETQYF
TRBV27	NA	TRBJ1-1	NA	TGTGCCAGCAGTCTTCGGGCGTACATGAACACTGAAGCTTTCTTT	CASSLRAYMNTEAFF
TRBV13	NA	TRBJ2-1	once	TGTGCCAGCAGCTTTCTGGCCCAGCCTCACAATGAGCAGTTCTTC	CASSFLAQPHNEQFF
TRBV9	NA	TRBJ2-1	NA	TGTGCCAGCAGCGTAATGGCTGTTGGTGAGCAGTTCTTC	CASSVMAVGEQFF
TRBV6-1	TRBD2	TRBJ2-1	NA	TGTGCCAGTGGACTAGCGTACAATGAGCAGTTCTTC	CASGLAYNEQFF
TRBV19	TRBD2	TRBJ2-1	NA	TGTGCCAGTAGTGGGACTAGCGGGAGGGGCTCCTACAATGAGCAGTTCTTC	CASSGTSGRGSYNEQFF
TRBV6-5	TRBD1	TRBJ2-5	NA	TGTGCCAGCGGAGACAGGGGGCAAGAGACCCAGTACTTC	CASGDRGQETQYF
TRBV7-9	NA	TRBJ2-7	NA	TGCGCCAGCAGCCTCCAACCGGGGGGCCGGAACGAGCAGTACTTC	CASSLQPGGRNEQYF
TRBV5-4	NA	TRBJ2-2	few	TGTGCCAGCAGCGTTTGGGTCTCCTTTAACACCGGGGAGCTGTTTTTT	CASSVWVSFNTGELFF
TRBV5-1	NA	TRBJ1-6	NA	TGCGCCAGTGGAGAGGGGTCTAATTCACCCCTCCACTTT	CASGEGSNSPLHF
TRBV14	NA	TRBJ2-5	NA	TGTGCCAGCAGCCCGCTCGGGGGAAGGGAGACCCAGTACTTC	CASSPLGGRETQYF
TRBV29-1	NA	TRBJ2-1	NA	TGCAGCGTTGAAGATCGGAGGGCTAGCTATGAGCAGTTCTTC	CSVEDRRASYEQFF
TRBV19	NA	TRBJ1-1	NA	TGTGCCAGTAGTCCGGGTGGAGGGTTTACTGAAGCTTTCTTT	CASSPGGGFTEAFF
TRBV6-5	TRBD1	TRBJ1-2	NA	TGTGCCAGCAGCTGGGACAGGCTCTCTGGCTACACCTTC	CASSWDRLSGYTF
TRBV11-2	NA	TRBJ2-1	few	TGTGCCAGCAGCGATACTAGAAATGCTTACAATGAGCAGTTCTTC	CASSDTRNAYNEQFF
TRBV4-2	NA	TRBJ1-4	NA	TGTGCCAGCAGCCCTGTTGTAGGAGAAAAACTGTTTTTT	CASSPVVGEKLFF
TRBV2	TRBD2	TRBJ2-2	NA	TGTGCCAGCATTAACTCGCGGGGGGTCACCGGGGAGCTGTTTTTT	CASINSRGVTGELFF
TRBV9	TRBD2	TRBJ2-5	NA	TGTGCCAGCAGCCCCTTTTGGGGGGGAGAGAGGAAAGAGACCCAGTACTTC	CASSPFWGGERKETQYF
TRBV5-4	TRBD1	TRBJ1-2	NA	TGTGCCAGCAGCTATATCATTGGACAGGGATTTGGCTACACCTTC	CASSYIIGQGFGYTF
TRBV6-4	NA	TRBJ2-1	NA	TGTGCCAGCAGTGAAGGGATGGCGGGCGAGCGCACCTTATTCTTCTTC	CASSEGMAGERTLFFF
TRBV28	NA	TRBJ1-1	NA	TGTGCCAGCAATGAGAGGGGCCGCTACACTGAAGCTTTCTTT	CASNERGRYTEAFF
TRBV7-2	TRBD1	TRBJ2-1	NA	TGTGCCAGCAGCCTCAGGGGGAGCTCCTACAATGAGCAGTTCTTC	CASSLRGSSYNEQFF
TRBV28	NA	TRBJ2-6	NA	TGTGCCAGCAGTTCCCCAGGGTCTGGGGCCAACGTCCTGACTTTC	CASSSPGSGANVLTF